Here is one TCR beta chain with its context. This specimen belongs to a study of OX40 agonist ivuxolimab in advanced cancers. The CDR3 contains 17 residues. J lost 5 bases, V lost 5 bases, and 12 bases had no gene match. Germline V gene data show CDR1 as LGHNA and CDR2 as YNFKEQ. Data came from immunoSEQ multiplex PCR; TCRdb stores just in-frame clones and leaves some out. The sample yields some 60,000 clones, roughly 85% seen once. This receptor was identified in an adult with an advanced solid tumor such as melanoma, head and neck, liver or kidney cancer. The sequencing here drew on CD4+ or CD8+ T cells sorted from blood, taken in a trial of the OX40 agonist ivuxolimab. This sequence joins TRBV4-2 and TRBJ1-4; 9 positions agree with TRBD1. The CDR3 DNA reads TGTGCCAGCAGCTACTGGGGACAGGGTAAAGTGAATGAAAAACTGTTTTTT. This encodes CASSYWGQGKVNEKLFF.